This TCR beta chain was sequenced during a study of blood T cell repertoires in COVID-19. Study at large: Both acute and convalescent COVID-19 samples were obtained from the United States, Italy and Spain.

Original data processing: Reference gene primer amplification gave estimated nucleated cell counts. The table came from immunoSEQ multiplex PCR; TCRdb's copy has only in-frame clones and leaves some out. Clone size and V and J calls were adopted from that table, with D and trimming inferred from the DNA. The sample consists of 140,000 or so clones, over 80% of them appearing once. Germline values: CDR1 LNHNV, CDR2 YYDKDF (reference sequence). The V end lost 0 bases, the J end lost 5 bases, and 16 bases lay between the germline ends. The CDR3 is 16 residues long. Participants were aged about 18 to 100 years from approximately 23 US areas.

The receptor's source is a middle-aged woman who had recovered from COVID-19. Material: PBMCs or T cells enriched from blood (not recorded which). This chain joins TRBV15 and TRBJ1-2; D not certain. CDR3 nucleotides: TGTGCCACCAGCAGAGATTCCGGGTCTTATTATTATGGCTACACCTTC. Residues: CATSRDSGSYYYGYTF.